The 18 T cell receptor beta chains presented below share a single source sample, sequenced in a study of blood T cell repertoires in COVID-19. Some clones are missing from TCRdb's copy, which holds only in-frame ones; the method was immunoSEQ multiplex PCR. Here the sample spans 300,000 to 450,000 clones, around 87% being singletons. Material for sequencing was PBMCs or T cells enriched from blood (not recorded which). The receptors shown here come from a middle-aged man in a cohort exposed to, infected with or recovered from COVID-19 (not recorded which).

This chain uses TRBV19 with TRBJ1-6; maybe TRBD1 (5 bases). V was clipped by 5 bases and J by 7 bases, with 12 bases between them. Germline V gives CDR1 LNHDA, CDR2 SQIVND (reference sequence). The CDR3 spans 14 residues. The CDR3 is CASSRNRQNSPLHF. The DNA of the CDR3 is TGTGCCAGTAGTCGAAACAGGCAGAATTCACCCCTCCACTTT.

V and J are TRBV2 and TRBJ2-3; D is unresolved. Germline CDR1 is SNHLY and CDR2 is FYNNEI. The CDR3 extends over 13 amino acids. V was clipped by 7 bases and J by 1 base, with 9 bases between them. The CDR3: CASTNQGTDTQYF. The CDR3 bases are TGTGCCAGCACGAACCAGGGCACAGATACGCAGTATTTT.

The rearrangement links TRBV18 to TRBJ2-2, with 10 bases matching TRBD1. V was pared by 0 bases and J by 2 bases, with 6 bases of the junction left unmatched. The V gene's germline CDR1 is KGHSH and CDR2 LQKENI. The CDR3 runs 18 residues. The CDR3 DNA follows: TGTGCCAGCTCACCACCGGGACAGGGGTCCTTCAACACCGGGGAGCTGTTTTTT. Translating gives CASSPPGQGSFNTGELFF.

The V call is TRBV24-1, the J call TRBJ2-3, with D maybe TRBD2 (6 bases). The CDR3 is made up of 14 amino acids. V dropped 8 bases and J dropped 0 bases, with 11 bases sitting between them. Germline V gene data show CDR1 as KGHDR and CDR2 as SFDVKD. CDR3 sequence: CATKKGTSTDTQYF. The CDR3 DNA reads TGTGCCACCAAGAAGGGGACTAGCACAGATACGCAGTATTTT.

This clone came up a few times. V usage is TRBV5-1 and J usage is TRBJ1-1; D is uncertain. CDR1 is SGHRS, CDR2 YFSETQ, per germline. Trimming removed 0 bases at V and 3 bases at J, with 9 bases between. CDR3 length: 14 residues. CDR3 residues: CASSLEGGYTEAFF. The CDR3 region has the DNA TGCGCCAGCAGCTTGGAGGGAGGGTACACTGAAGCTTTCTTT. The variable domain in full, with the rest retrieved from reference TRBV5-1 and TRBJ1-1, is KAGVTQTPRYLIKTRGQQVTLSCSPISGHRSVSWYQQTPGQGLQFLFEYFSETQRNKGNFPGRFSGRQFSNSRSEMNVSTLELGDSALYLCASSLEGGYTEAFFGQGTRLTVV.

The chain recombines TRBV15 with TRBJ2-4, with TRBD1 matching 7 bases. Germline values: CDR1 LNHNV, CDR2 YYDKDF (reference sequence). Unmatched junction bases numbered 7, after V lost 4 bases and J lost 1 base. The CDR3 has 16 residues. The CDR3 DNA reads TGTGCCACCAGCACACCAGACAGGGACGCCAAAAACATTCAGTACTTC. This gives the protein CATSTPDRDAKNIQYF.

The CDR3 sequence is CASSQSDRGGSPLHF. The CDR3 region has the DNA TGTGCCAGCAGCCAATCAGACAGGGGGGGGTCACCCCTCCACTTT. This chain connects TRBV3-1 (or the pseudogene TRBV3-2) to TRBJ1-6; 9 bases align to TRBD1. V lost 2 bases, J lost 10 bases, and 6 bases stayed unmatched. CDR1 is LGHDT and CDR2 is YNNKEL in the germline V gene (reference sequence). This CDR3 contains 15 residues.

The CDR3 nucleotides are TGTGCCAGCAGTTTAGAGGGCGGCTACACCTTC. Protein product: CASSLEGGYTF. V usage is TRBV28 and J usage is TRBJ1-2; D is uncertain. The CDR3 is 11 amino acids. Germline loops: CDR1 MDHEN, CDR2 SYDVKM. V was clipped by 2 bases and J by 8 bases, with 6 bases between them.

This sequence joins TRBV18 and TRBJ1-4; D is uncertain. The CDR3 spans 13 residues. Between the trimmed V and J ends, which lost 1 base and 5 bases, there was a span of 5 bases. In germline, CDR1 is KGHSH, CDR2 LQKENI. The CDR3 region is CASSPLRNEKLFF. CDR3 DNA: TGTGCCAGCTCACCACTTCGGAATGAAAAACTGTTTTTT.

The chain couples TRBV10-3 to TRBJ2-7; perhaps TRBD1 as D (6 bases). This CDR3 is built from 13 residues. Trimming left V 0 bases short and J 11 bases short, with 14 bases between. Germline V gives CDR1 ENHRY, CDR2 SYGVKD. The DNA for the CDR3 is TGTGCCATCAGTGAGTCTGGGGCAGGGGAAAAGTACTTC. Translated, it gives CAISESGAGEKYF.

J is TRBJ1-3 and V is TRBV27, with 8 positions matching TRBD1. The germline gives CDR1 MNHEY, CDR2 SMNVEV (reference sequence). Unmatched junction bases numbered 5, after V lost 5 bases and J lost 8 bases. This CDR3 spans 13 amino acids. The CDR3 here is CASSPQQGDTIYF. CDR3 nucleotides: TGTGCCAGCAGTCCTCAACAGGGGGACACCATATATTTT.

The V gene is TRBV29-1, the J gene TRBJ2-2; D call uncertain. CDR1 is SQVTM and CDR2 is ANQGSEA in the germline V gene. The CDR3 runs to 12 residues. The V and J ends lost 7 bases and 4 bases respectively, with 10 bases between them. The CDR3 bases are TGCAGCGGCCAGCGCGCCACCGGGGAGCTGTTTTTT. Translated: CSGQRATGELFF.

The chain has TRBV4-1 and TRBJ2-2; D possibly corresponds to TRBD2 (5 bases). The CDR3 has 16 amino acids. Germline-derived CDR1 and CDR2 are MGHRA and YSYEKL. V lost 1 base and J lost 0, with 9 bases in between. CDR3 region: CASSQVWGANTGELFF. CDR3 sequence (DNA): TGCGCCAGCAGCCAAGTATGGGGAGCGAACACCGGGGAGCTGTTTTTT.

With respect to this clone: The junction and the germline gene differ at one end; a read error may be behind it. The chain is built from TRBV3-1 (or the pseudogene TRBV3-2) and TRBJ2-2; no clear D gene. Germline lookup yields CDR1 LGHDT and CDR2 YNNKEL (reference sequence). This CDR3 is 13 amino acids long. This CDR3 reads CASNQLNTGELFF. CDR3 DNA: TGTGCCAGCAACCAACTTAACACCGGGGAGCTGTTTTTT.

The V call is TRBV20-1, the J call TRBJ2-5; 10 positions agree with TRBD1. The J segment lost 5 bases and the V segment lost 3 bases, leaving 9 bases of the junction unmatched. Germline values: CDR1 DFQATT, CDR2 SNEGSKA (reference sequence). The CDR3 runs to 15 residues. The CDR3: CSASRRDRGGETQYF. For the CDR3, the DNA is TGCAGTGCTAGTCGGCGGGACAGGGGAGGGGAGACCCAGTACTTC.

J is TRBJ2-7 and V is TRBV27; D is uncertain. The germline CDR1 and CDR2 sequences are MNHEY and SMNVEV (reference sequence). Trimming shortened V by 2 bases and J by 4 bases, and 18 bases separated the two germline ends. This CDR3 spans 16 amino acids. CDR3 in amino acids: CASSLVHPSKVYEQYF. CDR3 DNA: TGTGCCAGCAGTTTAGTGCATCCTAGTAAAGTATACGAGCAGTACTTC.

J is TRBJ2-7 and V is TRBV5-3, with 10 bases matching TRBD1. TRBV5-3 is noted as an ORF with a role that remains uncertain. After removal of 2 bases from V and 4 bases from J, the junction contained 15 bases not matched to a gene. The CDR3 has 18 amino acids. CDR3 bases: TGTGCCAGAAGCTTTGACAGGGGGCTGGGCTCGGATATATACGAGCAGTACTTC. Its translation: CARSFDRGLGSDIYEQYF.

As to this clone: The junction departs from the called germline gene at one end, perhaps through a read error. Here the CDR3 DNA reads TGTGCCAGCTCTCCACTTCACACAGGGTCCCAAGAGACCCAGTACTTC. As protein: CASSPLHTGSQETQYF. This sequence joins TRBV18 and TRBJ2-5, with D perhaps TRBD1 (6 bases). Per the germline V gene, CDR1 is KGHSH and CDR2 is LQKENI. There are 16 residues in the CDR3.